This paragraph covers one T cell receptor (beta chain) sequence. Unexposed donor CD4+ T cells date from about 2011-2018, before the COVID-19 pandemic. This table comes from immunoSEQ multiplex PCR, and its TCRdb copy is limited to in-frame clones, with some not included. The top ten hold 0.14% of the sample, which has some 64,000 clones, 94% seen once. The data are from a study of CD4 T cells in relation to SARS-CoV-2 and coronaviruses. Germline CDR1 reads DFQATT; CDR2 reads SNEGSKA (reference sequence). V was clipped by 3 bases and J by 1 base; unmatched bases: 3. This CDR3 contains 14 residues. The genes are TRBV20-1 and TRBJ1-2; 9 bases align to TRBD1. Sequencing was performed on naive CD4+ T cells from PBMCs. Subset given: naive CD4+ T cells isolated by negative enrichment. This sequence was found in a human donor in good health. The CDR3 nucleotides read TGCAGTGCTAGTCGGGACAGGGTTAACTATGGCTACACCTTC. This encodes CSASRDRVNYGYTF.